The rows below give T cell receptor beta chains drawn from one sample of a study of lymphopenia after photon versus proton radiotherapy. TCRdb keeps only in-frame clones here, not all; method: immunoSEQ multiplex PCR. Among about 22,000 clones listed, approximately 90% were seen once. The material was peripheral blood, obtained from a patient treated with proton-based radiotherapy. The receptors here all came from a man of 80 years or more with esophageal cancer. Each CDR3 is given with its conserved first and last residue. A D gene is named only where the DNA matches it firmly. A clone size is listed for some rows: how often the clone was seen (once, few, many), or a class if it is expanded.

.	TRBV9	TRBJ2-5	once	16	CASSVRASALQETQYF	TGTGCCAGCAGCGTACGAGCTAGCGCCCTACAAGAGACCCAGTACTTC
.	TRBV10-3	TRBJ1-3	.	13	CAISGYGSNTIYF	TGTGCCATCAGTGGCTATGGTAGTAACACCATATATTTT
TRBD1	TRBV7-3	TRBJ2-2	.	14	CASSFTGVSGELFF	TGTGCCAGCAGCTTTACAGGGGTCTCCGGGGAGCTGTTTTTT
.	TRBV10-3	TRBJ2-5	.	13	CAIRGLTQETQYF	TGTGCCATTAGAGGCCTCACTCAAGAGACCCAGTACTTC
TRBD1	TRBV29-1	TRBJ1-2	once	14	CSVDPLGQGNGYTF	TGCAGCGTTGACCCCCTCGGACAGGGAAATGGCTACACCTTC
.	TRBV11-2	TRBJ2-7	.	13	CASSPRASYEQYF	TGTGCCAGCAGCCCAAGGGCATCCTACGAGCAGTACTTC
.	TRBV6-1	TRBJ2-7	.	14	CASKLMQRVYEQYF	TGTGCCAGCAAACTTATGCAGAGGGTCTACGAGCAGTACTTC
.	TRBV9	TRBJ1-3	.	15	CASSVWGLSGNTIYF	TGTGCCAGCAGCGTTTGGGGACTCTCTGGAAACACCATATATTTT
.	TRBV15	TRBJ1-6	.	16	CATSKSRGQRNSPLHF	TGTGCCACCAGCAAGAGCCGCGGACAGCGGAATTCACCCCTCCACTTT
.	TRBV6-1	TRBJ1-2	.	13	CASRTLIGGGYTF	TGTGCCAGCAGGACCTTGATAGGCGGTGGCTACACCTTC
.	TRBV27	TRBJ1-1	.	13	CASTPGRPGEAFF	TGTGCCAGCACCCCGGGTCGTCCGGGTGAAGCTTTCTTT
TRBD2	TRBV7-9	TRBJ2-3	few	15	CASSPSGVSTDTQYF	TGTGCCAGCAGCCCTAGCGGGGTGAGCACAGATACGCAGTATTTT
.	TRBV18	TRBJ2-3	.	18	CASSPDLNRSPSTDTQYF	TGTGCCAGCTCACCAGATCTGAACAGGAGTCCTAGCACAGATACGCAGTATTTT
.	TRBV4-3	TRBJ2-2	.	16	CASSQGDPRDTGELFF	TGCGCCAGCAGCCAAGGTGACCCACGAGACACCGGGGAGCTGTTTTTT
TRBD1	TRBV7-7	TRBJ2-5	.	15	CASSLGTGGGETQYF	TGTGCTAGCAGCTTAGGGACAGGGGGCGGAGAGACCCAGTACTTC
TRBD1	TRBV6-6	TRBJ1-4	.	16	CASSLIGQGAGEKLFF	TGTGCCAGCAGTTTAATAGGACAGGGCGCGGGTGAAAAACTGTTTTTT
.	TRBV2	TRBJ2-6	.	16	CASGRDSTSGANVLTF	TGTGCCAGCGGCCGGGACTCCACCTCTGGGGCCAACGTCCTGACTTTC
.	TRBV11-2	TRBJ2-7	.	14	CASSLGRGFGEQYF	TGTGCCAGCAGCTTAGGCAGGGGTTTCGGCGAGCAGTACTTC
.	TRBV27	TRBJ1-2	.	16	CASSLAPTGDYYGYTF	TGTGCCAGCAGTTTAGCCCCTACGGGAGATTACTATGGCTACACCTTC
.	TRBV7-9	TRBJ2-5	.	14	CASSLARDEETQYF	TGTGCCAGCAGCTTAGCGAGGGACGAAGAGACCCAGTACTTC
.	TRBV10-2	TRBJ2-7	.	13	CATVQGQYNEQYF	TGCGCCACTGTCCAGGGTCAGTACAACGAGCAGTACTTC
.	TRBV5-1	TRBJ2-4	.	14	CASSLWPASNIQYF	TGCGCCAGCAGCTTGTGGCCAGCGTCAAACATTCAGTACTTC